This T cell receptor beta chain was sequenced for a study of cytomegalovirus exposure and HLA in healthy donors. The CDR3 has 12 amino acids. V dropped 6 bases and J dropped 5; count of bases not matched to a gene: 3. CDR1 is ENHRY, CDR2 SYGVKD, per germline. 13 Jbeta primers and 60 Vbeta primers were used for the PCR. As originally analysed: A follow-up analysis tallied some 80 million unique TCR beta chains, roughly 10 million shared. The method was immunoSEQ multiplex PCR; TCRdb's version includes in-frame clones alone and lacks a portion of them. The V and J calls and the clone size are those of that table, but D and trimming were determined from the DNA. Altogether roughly 180,000 clones are present, around four fifths being singletons, with the ten largest covering 1.2%. This clone was seen only a few times.

The chain combines TRBV10-3 with TRBJ1-1, with 7 nucleotides matching TRBD1. The specimen sequenced was PBMCs. The TCR sequence derives from a boy younger than 10 in good health and CMV-seronegative. CDR3 bases: TGTGCCATCAGGCAGGGGGAGACTGAAGCTTTCTTT. Its protein product is CAIRQGETEAFF.